This TCR beta chain originates from a study of blood T cell repertoires in COVID-19. Background on the study: Spain, Italy and the United States supplied samples that represented acute and convalescent COVID-19. T cells, B-cell-depleted T cells, or PBMCs supplied cDNA or gDNA.

As handled by the study authors: The authors estimated nucleated cell counts from reference gene primer amplification. The protocol was immunoSEQ multiplex PCR, while the TCRdb copy is restricted to in-frame clones and leaves out a portion. The V and J calls and clone size come from that table; D and trimming were worked out from the DNA. The sample contains about 100,000 clones, roughly four fifths of which appear only once. Sample: peripheral blood. This receptor was identified in a woman aged 80 or over with active or convalescent COVID-19.

In DNA, the CDR3 is TGTGCCAGCAGTCCCCGGATGAGGCTAGGCGTCTACGAGCAGTACTTC. Translation: CASSPRMRLGVYEQYF. This chain joins TRBV28 and TRBJ2-7, with unresolved D. From germline, CDR1 is MDHEN and CDR2 SYDVKM. This CDR3 has 16 residues. The V end was cut by 5 bases, the J end by 3 bases, with 20 bases between.